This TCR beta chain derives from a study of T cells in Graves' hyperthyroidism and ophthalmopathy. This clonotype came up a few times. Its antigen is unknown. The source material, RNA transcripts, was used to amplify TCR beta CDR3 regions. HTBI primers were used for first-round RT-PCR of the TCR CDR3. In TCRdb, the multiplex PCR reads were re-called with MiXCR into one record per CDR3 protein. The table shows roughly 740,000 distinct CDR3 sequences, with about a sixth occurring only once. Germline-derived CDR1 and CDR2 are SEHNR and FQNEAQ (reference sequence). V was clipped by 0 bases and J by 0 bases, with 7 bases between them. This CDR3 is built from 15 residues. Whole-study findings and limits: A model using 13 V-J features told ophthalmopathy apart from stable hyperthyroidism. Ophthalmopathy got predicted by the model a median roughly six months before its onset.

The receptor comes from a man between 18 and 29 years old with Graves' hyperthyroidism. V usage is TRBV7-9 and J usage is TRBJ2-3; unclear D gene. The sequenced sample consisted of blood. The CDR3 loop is CASSLAHRSTDTQYF. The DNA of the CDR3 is TGTGCCAGCAGCTTAGCGCATCGCAGCACAGATACGCAGTATTTT.